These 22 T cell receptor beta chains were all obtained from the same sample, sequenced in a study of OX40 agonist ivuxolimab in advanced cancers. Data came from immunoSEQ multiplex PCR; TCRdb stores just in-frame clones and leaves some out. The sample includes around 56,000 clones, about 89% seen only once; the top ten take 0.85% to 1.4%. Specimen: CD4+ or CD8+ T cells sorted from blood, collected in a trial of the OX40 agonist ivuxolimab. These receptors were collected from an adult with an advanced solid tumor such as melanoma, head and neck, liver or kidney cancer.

CDR3 sequence reads: CASSLDRSSGNTGELFF. As DNA, the CDR3 is TGTGCCAGCAGCTTAGATCGCTCTAGCGGGAACACCGGGGAGCTGTTTTTT. The rearrangement joins TRBV7-2 to TRBJ2-2; 7 bases agree with TRBD2. This CDR3 spans 17 amino acids. CDR1 and CDR2 (germline): SGHTA, FQGNSA. The J segment lost 1 base and the V segment lost 1 base, leaving 6 bases of the junction unmatched.

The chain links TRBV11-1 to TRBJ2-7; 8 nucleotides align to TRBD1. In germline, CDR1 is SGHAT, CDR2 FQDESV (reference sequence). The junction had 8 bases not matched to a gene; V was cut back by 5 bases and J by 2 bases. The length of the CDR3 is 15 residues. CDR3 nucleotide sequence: TGTGCCAGCAGCATAACCGGGACAGGCGCCTACGAGCAGTACTTC. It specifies CASSITGTGAYEQYF.

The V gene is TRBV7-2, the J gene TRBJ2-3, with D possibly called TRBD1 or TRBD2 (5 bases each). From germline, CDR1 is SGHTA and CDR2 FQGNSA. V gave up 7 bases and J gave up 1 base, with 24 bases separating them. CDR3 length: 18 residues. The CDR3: CASTDRLGVMRGTDTQYF. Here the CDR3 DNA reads TGTGCCAGCACCGACCGCTTGGGGGTGATGAGGGGCACAGATACGCAGTATTTT.

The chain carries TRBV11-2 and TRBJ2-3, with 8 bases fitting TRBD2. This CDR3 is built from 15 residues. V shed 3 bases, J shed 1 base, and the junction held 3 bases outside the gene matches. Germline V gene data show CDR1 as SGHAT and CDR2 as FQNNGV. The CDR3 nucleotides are TGTGCCAGCAGCTTTACTAGCGGAGGCACAGATACGCAGTATTTT. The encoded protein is CASSFTSGGTDTQYF.

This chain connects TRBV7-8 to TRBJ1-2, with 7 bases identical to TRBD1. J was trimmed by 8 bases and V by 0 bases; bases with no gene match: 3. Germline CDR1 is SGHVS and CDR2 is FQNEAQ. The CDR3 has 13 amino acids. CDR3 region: CASSLAKTGGYTF. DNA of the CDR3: TGTGCCAGCAGCTTAGCGAAGACAGGGGGCTACACCTTC.

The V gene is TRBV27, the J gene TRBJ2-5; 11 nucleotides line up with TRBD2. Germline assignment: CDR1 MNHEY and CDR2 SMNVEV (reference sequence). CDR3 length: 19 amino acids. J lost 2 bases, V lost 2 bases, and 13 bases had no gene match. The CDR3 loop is CASSLRSWGTSGRQETQYF. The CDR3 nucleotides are TGTGCCAGCAGTTTAAGGAGTTGGGGGACTAGCGGCAGGCAAGAGACCCAGTACTTC.

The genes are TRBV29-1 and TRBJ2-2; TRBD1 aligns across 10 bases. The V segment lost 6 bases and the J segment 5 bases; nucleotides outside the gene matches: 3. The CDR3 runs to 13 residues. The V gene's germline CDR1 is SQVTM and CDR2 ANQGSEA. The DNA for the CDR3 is TGCAGCGTCGGACAGGGGGTTACCGGGGAGCTGTTTTTT. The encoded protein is CSVGQGVTGELFF.

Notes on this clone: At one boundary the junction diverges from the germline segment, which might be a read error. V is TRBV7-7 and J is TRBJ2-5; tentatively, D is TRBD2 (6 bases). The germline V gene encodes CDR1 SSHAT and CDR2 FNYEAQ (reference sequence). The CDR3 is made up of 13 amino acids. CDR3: CASSLSTGATQYF. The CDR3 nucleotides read TGTGCTAGCAGCTTAAGTACGGGAGCGACCCAGTACTTC.

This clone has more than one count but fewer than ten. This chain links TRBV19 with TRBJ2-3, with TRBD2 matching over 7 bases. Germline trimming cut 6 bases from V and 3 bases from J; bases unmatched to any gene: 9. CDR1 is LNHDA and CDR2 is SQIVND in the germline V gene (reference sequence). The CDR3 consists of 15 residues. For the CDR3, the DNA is TGTGCCAGTAGAGGTTCGCCGGGAGGAACAGATACGCAGTATTTT. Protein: CASRGSPGGTDTQYF.

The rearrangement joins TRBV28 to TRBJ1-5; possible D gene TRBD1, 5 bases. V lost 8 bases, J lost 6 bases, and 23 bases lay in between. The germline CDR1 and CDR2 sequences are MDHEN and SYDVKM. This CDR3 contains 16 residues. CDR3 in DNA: TGTGCCAGCCGCACACTCGGGGGGGGACGAAGTCAGCCCCAGCATTTT. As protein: CASRTLGGGRSQPQHF.

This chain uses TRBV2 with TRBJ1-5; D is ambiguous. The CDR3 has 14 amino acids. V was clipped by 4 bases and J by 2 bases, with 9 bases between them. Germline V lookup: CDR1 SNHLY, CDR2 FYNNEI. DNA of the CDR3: TGTGCCAGCAGTGTAGAACGGGGCAATCAGCCCCAGCATTTT. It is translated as CASSVERGNQPQHF.

The CDR3 region is CASSLKQGTYEQYF. The CDR3, as DNA: TGTGCCAGCAGCTTGAAACAGGGGACCTACGAGCAGTACTTC. This chain connects TRBV5-4 to TRBJ2-7; 7 bases fit TRBD1. The CDR3 has 14 residues. The ends lost 1 base at V and 2 bases at J; junction bases unmatched: 3. Germline V gene sequence: CDR1 SGHNT, CDR2 YYREEE (reference sequence).

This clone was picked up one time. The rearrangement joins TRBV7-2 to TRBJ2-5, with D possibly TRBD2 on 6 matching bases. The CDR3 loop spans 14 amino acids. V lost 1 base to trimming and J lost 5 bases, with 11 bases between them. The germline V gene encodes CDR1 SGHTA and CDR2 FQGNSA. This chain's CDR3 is CASSLGGGVETQYF. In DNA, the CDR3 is TGTGCCAGCAGCTTAGGAGGAGGGGTGGAGACCCAGTACTTC.

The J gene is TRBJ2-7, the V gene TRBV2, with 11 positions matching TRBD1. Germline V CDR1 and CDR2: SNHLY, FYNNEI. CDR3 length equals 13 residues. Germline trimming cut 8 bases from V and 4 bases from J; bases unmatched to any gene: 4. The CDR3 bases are TGTGCCAGCGGACAGGGGGCGCAGTACGAGCAGTACTTC. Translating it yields CASGQGAQYEQYF.

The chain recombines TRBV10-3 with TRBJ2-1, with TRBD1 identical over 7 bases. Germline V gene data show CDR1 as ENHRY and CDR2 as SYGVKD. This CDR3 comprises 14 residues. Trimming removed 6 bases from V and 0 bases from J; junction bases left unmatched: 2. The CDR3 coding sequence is TGTGCCATCAGGGGGACAGCCTCCTACAATGAGCAGTTCTTC. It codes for CAIRGTASYNEQFF.

CDR3 loop: CASSSLGGETQYF. CDR3 nucleotides: TGTGCCAGCTCTTCCCTCGGGGGGGAGACCCAGTACTTC. The chain is built from TRBV18 and TRBJ2-5; 7 bases agree with TRBD2. The CDR3 covers 13 residues. Germline CDR1 KGHSH, CDR2 LQKENI. V lost 6 bases, J lost 5 bases, and 6 bases stayed unmatched. Combining the CDR3 with reference TRBV18 and TRBJ2-5 gives the whole variable domain NAGVMQNPRHLVRRRGQEARLRCSPMKGHSHVYWYRQLPEEGLKFMVYLQKENIIDESGMPKERFSAEFPKEGPSILRIQQVVRGDSAAYFCASSSLGGETQYFGPGTRLLVL.

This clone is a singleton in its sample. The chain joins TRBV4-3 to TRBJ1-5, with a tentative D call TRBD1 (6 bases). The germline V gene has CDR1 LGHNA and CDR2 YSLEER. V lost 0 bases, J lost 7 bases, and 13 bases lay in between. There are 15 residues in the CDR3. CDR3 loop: CASSQEGGIRQPQHF. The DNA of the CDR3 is TGCGCCAGCAGCCAAGAAGGGGGGATAAGGCAGCCCCAGCATTTT.

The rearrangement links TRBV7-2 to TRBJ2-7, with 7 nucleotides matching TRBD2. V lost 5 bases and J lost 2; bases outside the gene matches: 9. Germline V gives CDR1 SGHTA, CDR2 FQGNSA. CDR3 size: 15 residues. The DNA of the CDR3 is TGTGCCAGCAGCGCGGCGGGAGTTTTGACCTACGAGCAGTACTTC. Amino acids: CASSAAGVLTYEQYF.

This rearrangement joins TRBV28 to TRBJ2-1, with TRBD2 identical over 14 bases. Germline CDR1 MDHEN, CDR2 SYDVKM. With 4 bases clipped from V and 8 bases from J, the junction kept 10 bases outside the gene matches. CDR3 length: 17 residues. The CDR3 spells CASSSAGTSGRWDEQFF. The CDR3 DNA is TGTGCCAGCAGTTCGGCCGGGACTAGCGGGAGATGGGATGAGCAGTTCTTC.

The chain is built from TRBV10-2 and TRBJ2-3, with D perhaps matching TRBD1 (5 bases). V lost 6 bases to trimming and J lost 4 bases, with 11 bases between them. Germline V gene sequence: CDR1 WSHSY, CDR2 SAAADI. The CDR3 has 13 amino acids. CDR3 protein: CASSPGPADTQYF. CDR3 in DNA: TGCGCCAGCAGCCCAGGGCCGGCAGATACGCAGTATTTT.

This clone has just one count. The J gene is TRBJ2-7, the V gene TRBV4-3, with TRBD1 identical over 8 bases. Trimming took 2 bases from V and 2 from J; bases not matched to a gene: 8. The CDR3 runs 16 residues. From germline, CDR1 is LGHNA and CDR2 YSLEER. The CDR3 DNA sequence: TGCGCCAGCAGCCAAAGAACGACAGGGGATGCCTACGAGCAGTACTTC. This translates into CASSQRTTGDAYEQYF.

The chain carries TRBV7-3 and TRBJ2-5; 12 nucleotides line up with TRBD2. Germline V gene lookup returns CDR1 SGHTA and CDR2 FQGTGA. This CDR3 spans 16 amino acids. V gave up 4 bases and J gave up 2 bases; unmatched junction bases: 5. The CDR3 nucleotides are TGTGCCAGCAGCTCTGGGCTAGCGGGAGGGCAAGAGACCCAGTACTTC. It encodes CASSSGLAGGQETQYF.